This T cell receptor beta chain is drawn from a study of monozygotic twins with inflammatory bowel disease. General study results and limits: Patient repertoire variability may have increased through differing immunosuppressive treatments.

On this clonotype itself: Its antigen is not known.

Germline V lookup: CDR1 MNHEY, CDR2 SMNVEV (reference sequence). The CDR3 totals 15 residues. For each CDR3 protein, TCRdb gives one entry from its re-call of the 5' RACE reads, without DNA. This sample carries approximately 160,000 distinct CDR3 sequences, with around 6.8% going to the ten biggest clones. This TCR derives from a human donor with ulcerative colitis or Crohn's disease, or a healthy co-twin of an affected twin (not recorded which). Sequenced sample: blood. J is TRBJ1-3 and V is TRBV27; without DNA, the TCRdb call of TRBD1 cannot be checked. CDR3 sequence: CASSFGLGPGNTIYF.